This entry describes one T cell receptor (beta chain). What it binds is not known. This sample was taken from a study of T cell responses to AZD1222 COVID-19 vaccine. General study points: It should be noted that donors were predominantly white British and more often female, and clonal diversity was possibly underestimated. The study reported that nearly half of spike-specific TCRs target unmutated variant regions. Only after the peak T cell response were repertoires sampled.

Some clones are missing from TCRdb's copy, which holds only in-frame ones; the method was immunoSEQ multiplex PCR. The data contain tens of thousands of clones, under 95% of them seen just once; the ten biggest clones take up around 3%. Germline V gives CDR1 GTSNPN, CDR2 SVGIG (reference sequence). V was clipped by 0 bases and J by 4 bases; unmatched bases: 7. The CDR3 spans 16 residues. Here the sequenced sample was peripheral blood, taken on day 0 of AZD1222 vaccination. The TCR originated in an adult in good health. The V gene is TRBV30, the J gene TRBJ2-5; 11 bases match TRBD2. CDR3 DNA sequence: TGTGCCTGGAGTGTACGACTAGCGGGAAGAGGAGAGACCCAGTACTTC. Translated, it gives CAWSVRLAGRGETQYF.